A single sample gave rise to the 21 T cell receptor beta chains below, sequenced in a study of cytomegalovirus exposure and HLA in healthy donors. TCRdb's table, derived via immunoSEQ multiplex PCR, lists solely in-frame clones and lacks some. The sample contains about 170,000 clones, 86% of which appear only once. What was sequenced was PBMCs. Receptor source: a woman under 30 in good health and CMV-seronegative.

V and J are TRBV5-1 and TRBJ2-1; D gene uncertain. The germline V gene encodes CDR1 SGHRS and CDR2 YFSETQ. The CDR3 has 12 residues. V was trimmed by 0 bases and J by 10 bases, leaving 8 bases between them. In nucleotides, the CDR3 is TGCGCCAGCAGCTTGGAGGTCGGGGAGCAGTTCTTC. Its protein product is CASSLEVGEQFF.

The table lists this clone with a count of one. The chain has TRBV27 and TRBJ2-7; TRBD2 aligns across 9 bases. The CDR3 has 15 amino acids. The germline CDR1 and CDR2 sequences are MNHEY and SMNVEV (reference sequence). V trimming: 5 bases; J trimming: 3 bases; junction bases outside the gene matches: 8. The CDR3 bases are TGTGCCAGCAGTCTAGGGGCTAGCGGGGTCTACGAGCAGTACTTC. Protein: CASSLGASGVYEQYF.

The chain recombines TRBV5-6 with TRBJ2-4; 7 nucleotides align to TRBD1. The ends lost 5 bases at V and 5 bases at J; junction bases unmatched: 10. This CDR3 region has 15 residues. The germline V gene has CDR1 SGHDT and CDR2 YYEEEE. In nucleotides, the CDR3 is TGTGCCAGCAGTTATTACGACAGGGACCAAAACATTCAGTACTTC. Residues: CASSYYDRDQNIQYF.

The rearrangement joins TRBV7-2 to TRBJ1-2; TRBD1 might be the D (6 bases). From germline, CDR1 is SGHTA and CDR2 FQGNSA. Trimming left V 4 bases short and J 7 bases short, with 16 bases between. The CDR3 covers 14 residues. The CDR3 DNA is TGTGCCAGCAGCTCCGGACAGATCCATGGTGGCTACACCTTC. This translates into CASSSGQIHGGYTF.

The J gene is TRBJ2-1, the V gene TRBV6-4, with TRBD1 identical over 10 bases. The CDR3 extends over 15 amino acids. With 2 bases clipped from V and 7 bases from J, the junction kept 5 bases outside the gene matches. Germline CDR1 is MRHNA and CDR2 is SNTAGT. The CDR3 spells CASSDRTGGRNEQFF. The DNA for the CDR3 is TGTGCCAGCAGTGACAGGACAGGGGGGAGAAATGAGCAGTTCTTC.

CDR3 in amino acids: CASSIIKGGRTEAFF. As DNA, the CDR3 is TGTGCCAGTAGTATTATTAAGGGAGGGAGGACTGAAGCTTTCTTT. The V and J genes are TRBV19 and TRBJ1-1; D not resolved. Germline V gene data show CDR1 as LNHDA and CDR2 as SQIVND (reference sequence). CDR3 length: 15 residues. With 3 bases removed from V and 5 bases from J, the gap between germline ends came to 16 bases.

The rearrangement links TRBV27 to TRBJ2-3, with a weak D call TRBD2 (5 bases). The germline CDR1 and CDR2 sequences are MNHEY and SMNVEV (reference sequence). This CDR3 has 17 amino acids. For the CDR3, the DNA is TGTGTATCAAAGGAGGCCCGTATCACCACTAGCACAGATACGCAGTATTTT. Translation gives CVSKEARITTSTDTQYF.

V usage is TRBV6-1 and J usage is TRBJ2-5; 9 bases fit TRBD1. V lost 10 bases to trimming and J lost 4 bases; unmatched junction nucleotides: 10. CDR3 length: 14 residues. Germline V gene data show CDR1 as MNHNS and CDR2 as SASEGT. The CDR3 region has the DNA TGTGCCACAGAAACAGGGGGCGTAGGAGAGACCCAGTACTTC. As protein: CATETGGVGETQYF.

The count of this clone is one. The chain recombines TRBV18 with TRBJ2-1; 10 nucleotides align to TRBD1. Germline assignment: CDR1 KGHSH and CDR2 LQKENI. This CDR3 is built from 14 residues. With 6 bases clipped from V and 8 bases from J, the junction kept 7 bases outside the gene matches. CDR3 protein: CASSPRTGGDEQFF. For the CDR3, the DNA is TGTGCCAGCTCCCCCCGGACAGGGGGAGATGAGCAGTTCTTC.

The chain uses TRBV5-6 and TRBJ2-2; tentative D call: TRBD1 (5 bases). Germline V gene lookup returns CDR1 SGHDT and CDR2 YYEEEE. Between the trimmed V and J ends, which lost 1 base and 2 bases, there was a span of 9 bases. This CDR3 comprises 15 residues. The CDR3 loop reads CASSLLQGNTGELFF. The CDR3 DNA sequence: TGTGCCAGCAGCTTGCTTCAGGGCAACACCGGGGAGCTGTTTTTT.

This rearrangement joins TRBV29-1 to TRBJ1-1; D gene ambiguous. The CDR3 is 12 residues long. Germline-derived CDR1 and CDR2 are SQVTM and ANQGSEA. V lost 7 bases to trimming and J lost 1 base, with 10 bases between them. The CDR3 sequence is CSAATSNTEAFF. CDR3 DNA: TGCAGCGCCGCCACATCGAACACTGAAGCTTTCTTT.

The V call is TRBV19, the J call TRBJ1-5; no definite D call. The CDR3 length is 13 residues. Germline assignment: CDR1 LNHDA and CDR2 SQIVND (reference sequence). Trimming shortened V by 4 bases and J by 8 bases, and 12 bases separated the two germline ends. The CDR3 nucleotides are TGTGCCAGTAGTAAAGAAATCGAGGAGCCCCAGCATTTT. It encodes CASSKEIEEPQHF.

The genes are TRBV5-1 and TRBJ1-1; weak D call: TRBD1 (5 bases). Per the germline V gene, CDR1 is SGHRS and CDR2 is YFSETQ. V lost 5 bases and J 2 bases, leaving 10 bases between the germline ends. The CDR3 totals 13 residues. CDR3 sequence: CASRLGVNTEAFF. CDR3 bases: TGCGCCAGCAGATTAGGGGTTAACACTGAAGCTTTCTTT.

The chain links TRBV6-5 to TRBJ2-7, with D possibly TRBD2 on 5 matching bases. The CDR3 sequence is 15 residues long. The V end was cut by 0 bases, the J end by 2 bases, with 11 bases between. Per the germline V gene, CDR1 is MNHEY and CDR2 is SVGAGI. This chain's CDR3 is CASSYSRTGPYEQYF. The CDR3 DNA follows: TGTGCCAGCAGTTACTCTCGGACTGGCCCCTACGAGCAGTACTTC.

The V gene is TRBV7-3, the J gene TRBJ2-1, with 9 nucleotides matching TRBD1. CDR1 is SGHTA and CDR2 is FQGTGA in the germline V gene. The CDR3 extends over 16 amino acids. V dropped 0 bases and J dropped 4; count of bases not matched to a gene: 4. This chain's CDR3 is CASSLTGQGLYNEQFF. CDR3 sequence (DNA): TGTGCCAGCAGCTTAACGGGACAGGGATTGTACAATGAGCAGTTCTTC. Drawing the rest from reference TRBV7-3 and TRBJ2-1, the complete variable domain is GAGVSQTPSNKVTEKGKYVELRCDPISGHTALYWYRQSLGQGPEFLIYFQGTGAADDSGLPNDRFFAVRPEGSVSTLKIQRTERGDSAVYLCASSLTGQGLYNEQFFGPGTRLTVL.

V and J are TRBV6-4 and TRBJ1-2; D might be TRBD1 (6 bases). Germline CDR1 MRHNA, CDR2 SNTAGT. CDR3 length: 13 amino acids. V was clipped by 5 bases and J by 6 bases, with 13 bases between them. The CDR3 spells CASSSGGRNGYTF. The CDR3 nucleotides are TGTGCCAGCAGTTCCGGGGGGCGCAATGGCTACACCTTC.

This chain links TRBV10-3 with TRBJ1-1; 8 nucleotides align to TRBD1. CDR3 length equals 12 residues. The germline gives CDR1 ENHRY, CDR2 SYGVKD. The ends lost 4 bases at V and 5 bases at J; junction bases unmatched: 0. The CDR3 loop reads CAISGQGTEAFF. The CDR3 DNA reads TGTGCCATCAGTGGACAGGGGACTGAAGCTTTCTTT.

The rearrangement uses TRBV18 and TRBJ1-6; the D is unclear. V was cut by 4 bases and J by 1 base, with 20 bases left in between. Looked up from germline, CDR1 is KGHSH and CDR2 is LQKENI. The CDR3 consists of 19 residues. In DNA, the CDR3 is TGTGCCAGCTCACTGGAGAGATCGAATCGGGGTTCCTATAATTCACCCCTCCACTTT. Protein: CASSLERSNRGSYNSPLHF.

The chain is built from TRBV6-5 and TRBJ2-7; possible D gene TRBD2, 6 bases. Germline assignment: CDR1 MNHEY and CDR2 SVGAGI. The CDR3 is made up of 11 amino acids. Trimming stripped 10 bases from V and 6 bases from J, with 13 bases between. The CDR3, as DNA: TGTGCCACCTGGAGGGGCTCCGAGCAGTACTTC. The encoded protein is CATWRGSEQYF.

The chain joins TRBV9 to TRBJ1-2; D is unresolved. Between the trimmed V and J ends, which lost 4 bases and 4 bases, there was a span of 20 bases. This CDR3 spans 16 amino acids. The germline gives CDR1 SGDLS, CDR2 YYNGEE. The CDR3 nucleotides read TGTGCCAGCAGCCCTACGACACCTGGCAGTCCCTATGGCTACACCTTC. Amino acids: CASSPTTPGSPYGYTF.

This clone was recorded at least ten times. The chain is built from TRBV29-1 and TRBJ1-1, with 7 bases that match TRBD1. The CDR3 has 12 residues. CDR1 is SQVTM, CDR2 ANQGSEA, per germline. With 7 bases clipped from V and 4 bases from J, the junction kept 6 bases outside the gene matches. Here the CDR3 DNA reads TGCAGCGCACACAGGGGACTCACTGAAGCTTTCTTT. It yields the protein CSAHRGLTEAFF.